The sequence of this TCR beta chain was determined in a study of T cells in Graves' hyperthyroidism and ophthalmopathy (dated by TCRdb to about 2019). With regard to the full study: Peripheral blood samples were taken at initial diagnosis, before any treatment was given. The study also compared thyroid tissue and blood T-cell repertoires from five or six Graves' hyperthyroidism patients. The 100 or so discovery patients were divided at random into training and test sets in a 7:3 ratio. The paper describes TCR Vbeta CDR3 sequencing of fewer than 150 peripheral blood samples, made up of roughly 45 ophthalmopathy patients, some 80 hyperthyroidism patients and about 17 progressor patients. Prospective prediction of ophthalmopathy was tested in an independent validation cohort consisting of fewer than 20 hyperthyroidism patients and some 15 patients who later progressed to ophthalmopathy. To identify TCR V-J signatures that set the groups apart, the researchers used a discovery cohort of 100 or so patients, made up of 40 to 45 with Graves' ophthalmopathy and approximately 57 with stable Graves' hyperthyroidism. Following sampling, methimazole starting at 30 mg daily was given to hyperthyroidism patients, and high-dose intravenous methylprednisolone was given to ophthalmopathy patients. The study at large found these results: Blood samples also contained most of the expanded thyroid clonotypes (frequency above 0.001), which suggests that blood repertoires may reflect thyroid immune responses. Sample size was not statistically predetermined, and investigators were not blinded to group allocation. A 13 V-J signature model separated ophthalmopathy from stable hyperthyroidism, with approximately 87% sensitivity and 81.08% specificity in cross-validation and 80%/75% in testing. In validation, the model predicted progression to ophthalmopathy with around 71% sensitivity and 72% to 85% specificity, a median of around 6.6 months before onset.

This clonotype has only a few counts. There is no known antigen for this receptor. No quality values exist for individual bases; no much larger clone is one base distant. Amplification of TCR beta CDR3 regions was carried out from RNA transcripts. A first-round RT-PCR of the TCR CDR3 used the HTBI primer set with the Qiagen OneStep RT-PCR kit. A second multiplex PCR round built the libraries, followed by size selection and purification. Sequencing of the libraries was done on an Illumina HiSeq2000 using paired-end 100 bp reads. The published analysis was carried out like this. SOAPnuke was used to process the raw data, removing reads that contained adapters or uncalled bases, had a mean Phred below 15, or lacked an exact match to the constant primer or identifier. COPE v1.2.5 was used to merge high-quality paired reads, and clonotypes were defined as unique nucleotide sequences. Clonotypes were aligned to IMGT TRBV, TRBD and TRBJ reference segments using MiTCR v1.1. Only V-J combinations with frequency above 0.0001, covering 99% to 99.2% of repertoires, were analysed. A TCS score was defined as the ratio of F50 (clonal expansion) to E x V (chaos), with BLOSUM62-based TCRdist applied between CDR3 peptides within each V-J. Welch's t-statistics and random forest reduced roughly 540 V-J features to 10 to 15, which were used in a naive Bayes classifier (R e1071). TCRdb applied fastp at Q25 and MiXCR to the public reads, then kept only in-frame beta chains. Duplicate CDR3 protein sequences are folded into a single record with the most common DNA and genes. These V and J calls originate from TCRdb's pipeline instead of the authors' own analysis. This sample lists 500,000 to 650,000 distinct CDR3 sequences; more than 14% were detected once. About an eighth of the sample goes to the ten largest clones.

Ophthalmopathy patients had moderately to severely active disease, Clinical Activity Score of at least 3, NOSPECS grade of at least 4, and duration under 3 months. Patients with uncontrolled infections, other autoimmune diseases, pregnancy or lactation were excluded. Diagnoses relied on clinical symptoms, serum thyroxine and TRAb, thyroid ultrasound and orbital computed tomography. PBMCs were separated from roughly 10 ml of fresh peripheral blood using Ficoll-Paque density gradient centrifugation. Total RNA was extracted using Trizol reagent, and RNA quality was assessed on an Agilent 2100 Bioanalyzer. The sample comprised blood. The receptor was isolated from a woman in her fifties or sixties with Graves' ophthalmopathy.

The CDR3 protein sequence reads: CASSLITSGRVINEQFF. The DNA sequence follows: TGCGCCAGCAGCTTGATTACTAGCGGGAGAGTTATCAATGAGCAGTTCTTC. The chain couples TRBV5-1 to TRBJ2-1; 11 central bases correspond to TRBD2. The junction shows trimming of 1 base on V and 6 bases on J, and the gene matches do not reach 9 bases of it. The CDR3, cysteine through phenylalanine, is 17 amino acids long. Kept here is only the CDR3 DNA, which spans 51 bases and is read in frame from base 1. Taken from the germline V gene, the CDR1 and CDR2 loops are SGHRS and YFSETQ.